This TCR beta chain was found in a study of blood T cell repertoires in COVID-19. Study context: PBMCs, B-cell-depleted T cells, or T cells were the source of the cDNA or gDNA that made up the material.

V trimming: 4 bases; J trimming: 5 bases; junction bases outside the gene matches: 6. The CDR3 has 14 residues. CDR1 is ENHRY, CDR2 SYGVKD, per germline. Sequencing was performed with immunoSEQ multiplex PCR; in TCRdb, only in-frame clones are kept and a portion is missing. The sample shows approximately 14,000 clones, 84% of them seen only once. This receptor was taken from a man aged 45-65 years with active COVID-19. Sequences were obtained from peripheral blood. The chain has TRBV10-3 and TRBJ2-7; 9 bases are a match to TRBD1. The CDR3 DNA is TGTGCCATCAGTGGGGGGAGACAGGGGGACGAGCAGTACTTC. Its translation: CAISGGRQGDEQYF.